This T cell receptor beta chain comes out of a study of graft-versus-host responses after intestinal transplantation. Study summary: Recipients had multivisceral, liver-intestinal, or isolated intestinal transplants. Study-level findings and limits: Patients who carried graft-donor T cell macrochimerism also had high graft-versus-host to host-versus-graft clonal ratios in their allografts.

To note about this clone: No antigen is known for it.

Grafts had their tissue processed, releasing intraepithelial and lamina propria lymphocytes. The table came from immunoSEQ multiplex PCR; TCRdb's copy has only in-frame clones and leaves some out. In the table there are about 9,600 clones, approximately 86% of which are singletons. Sequenced here: ileum tissue, sampled almost 750 days after intestinal transplantation. The receptor was derived from a human patient who received an intestinal transplant, so some T cells may come from the graft donor.

Written as DNA, the CDR3 is TGTGCCAGCAGCCTACGGTTTGATGAGCAGTTCTTC. The encoded protein is CASSLRFDEQFF. The chain couples TRBV5-4 to TRBJ2-1; no clear D. CDR3 length equals 12 residues. The ends were cut back, 4 bases at V and 8 bases at J, with 10 bases in the middle. Germline values: CDR1 SGHNT, CDR2 YYREEE (reference sequence).